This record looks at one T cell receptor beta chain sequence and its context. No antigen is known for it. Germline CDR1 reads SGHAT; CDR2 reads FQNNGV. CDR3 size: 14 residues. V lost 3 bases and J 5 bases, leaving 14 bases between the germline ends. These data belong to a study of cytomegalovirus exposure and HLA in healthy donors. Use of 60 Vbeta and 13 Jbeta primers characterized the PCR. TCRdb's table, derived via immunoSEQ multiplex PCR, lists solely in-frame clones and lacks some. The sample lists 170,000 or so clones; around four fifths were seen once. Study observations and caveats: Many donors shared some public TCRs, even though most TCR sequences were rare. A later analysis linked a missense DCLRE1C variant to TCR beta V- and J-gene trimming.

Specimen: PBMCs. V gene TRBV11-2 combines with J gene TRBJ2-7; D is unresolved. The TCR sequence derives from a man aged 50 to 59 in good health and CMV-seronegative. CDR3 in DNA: TGTGCCAGCAGCTTGGTTTTCGCAGGCAACGAGCAGTACTTC. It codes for CASSLVFAGNEQYF. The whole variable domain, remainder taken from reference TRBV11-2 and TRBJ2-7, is EAGVAQSPRYKIIEKRQSVAFWCNPISGHATLYWYQQILGQGPKLLIQFQNNGVVDDSQLPKDRFSAERLKGVDSTLKIQPAKLEDSAVYLCASSLVFAGNEQYFGPGTRLTVT.